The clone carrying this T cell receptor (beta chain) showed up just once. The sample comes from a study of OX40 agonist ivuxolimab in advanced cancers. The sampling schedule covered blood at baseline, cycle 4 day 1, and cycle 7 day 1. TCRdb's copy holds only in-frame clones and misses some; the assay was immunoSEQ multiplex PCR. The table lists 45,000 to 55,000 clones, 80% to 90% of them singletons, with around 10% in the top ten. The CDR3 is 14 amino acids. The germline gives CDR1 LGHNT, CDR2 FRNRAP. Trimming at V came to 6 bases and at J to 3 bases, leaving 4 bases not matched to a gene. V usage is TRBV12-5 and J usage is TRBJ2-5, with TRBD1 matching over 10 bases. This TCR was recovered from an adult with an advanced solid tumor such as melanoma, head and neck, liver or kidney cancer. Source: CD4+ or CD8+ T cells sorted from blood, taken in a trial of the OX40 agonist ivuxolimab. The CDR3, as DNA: TGTGCTAGTGGCACAGGACAGGGGGAAGAGACCCAGTACTTC. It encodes CASGTGQGEETQYF.